Shown below are 3 T cell receptor beta chains from a single sample sequenced in a study of blood T cells in healthy people across ages. A second PCR, run for roughly 7 to 11 cycles, used a sample-barcoded 5' primer plus a J-beta primer mix. TCRdb passed the 5' RACE reads through MiXCR, listing each CDR3 protein once. This sample has hundreds of thousands of distinct CDR3 sequences, with over 45% found just once. Sequenced sample: blood. These receptors came from a woman aged 55-69 years in good health.

This clonotype appeared a few times. The chain links TRBV5-4 to TRBJ1-2, with TRBD1 as a possible D gene (5 bases). The germline V and J ends were trimmed by 1 base and 3 bases, with 13 bases remaining between them. Germline CDR1 SGHNT, CDR2 YYREEE (reference sequence). The length of the CDR3 is 15 residues. Here the CDR3 DNA reads TGTGCCAGCAGCTTGTCCGGGGGATTTTACTATGGCTACACCTTC. Protein: CASSLSGGFYYGYTF.

J is TRBJ2-7 and V is TRBV11-1; TRBD2 agrees at 7 bases. The CDR3 totals 16 residues. CDR1 and CDR2 (germline): SGHAT, FQDESV (reference sequence). After removal of 6 bases from V and 7 bases from J, the junction contained 18 bases not matched to a gene. CDR3: CASRPTQRDSYNEQYF. CDR3 nucleotide sequence: TGTGCCAGCAGACCGACCCAGCGGGACTCCTACAATGAGCAGTACTTC.

This clonotype was seen once. The chain carries TRBV5-1 and TRBJ2-3; D remains unclear. V lost 0 bases and J 0 bases, leaving 11 bases between the germline ends. The CDR3 is 16 amino acids. Germline lookup yields CDR1 SGHRS and CDR2 YFSETQ. Here the CDR3 DNA reads TGCGCCAGCAGCTTGGAGGGTTCACCAAGCACAGATACGCAGTATTTT. Translating it yields CASSLEGSPSTDTQYF.